A single sample is the source of the 22 T cell receptor beta chains below, sequenced in a study of identical twins. TCRdb reprocessed the 5' RACE reads with MiXCR, giving one entry per CDR3 protein. The table records some 630,000 distinct CDR3 sequences, 7% to 7.5% of them present only once. These sequences were also reported in another study, on yellow fever vaccine responses in identical twins.

The sequenced sample consisted of PBMCs. Receptors originate from a woman aged 18 to 35 in good health.

In its sample, this clonotype was seen a few times. The chain links TRBV9 to TRBJ2-1; 7 nucleotides line up with TRBD2. The CDR3 runs 14 residues. Germline V gives CDR1 SGDLS, CDR2 YYNGEE. The ends lost 0 bases at V and 6 bases at J; junction bases unmatched: 3. This CDR3 reads CASSVGGGTNEQFF. The CDR3 nucleotides read TGTGCCAGCAGCGTAGGGGGAGGGACCAATGAGCAGTTCTTC.

This clonotype was seen many times. The J gene is TRBJ2-2, the V gene TRBV9, with 11 bases matching TRBD2. V shed 4 bases and J 5 bases; nucleotides not matched to a gene: 7. This CDR3 has 16 amino acids. Germline V gives CDR1 SGDLS, CDR2 YYNGEE. Here the CDR3 reads CASSKTTSGKTGELFF. In DNA form, the CDR3 reads TGTGCCAGCAGCAAAACGACTAGCGGGAAGACCGGGGAGCTGTTTTTT.

This clonotype was detected only a few times. The chain has TRBV2 and TRBJ1-1, with D perhaps TRBD1 (5 bases). CDR3 length equals 12 residues. The germline gives CDR1 SNHLY, CDR2 FYNNEI. Trimming removed 6 bases from V and 3 bases from J, with 8 bases in between. CDR3 bases: TGTGCCAGCAGGGTAGGGGACACTGAAGCTTTCTTT. Amino acid sequence: CASRVGDTEAFF.

This clonotype was picked up a small number of times. The gene calls are TRBV6-1 and TRBJ2-1; the match to TRBD2 covers 7 bases. The V segment lost 9 bases and the J segment 7 bases; nucleotides outside the gene matches: 12. Germline-derived CDR1 and CDR2 are MNHNS and SASEGT. This CDR3 has 14 residues. CDR3 sequence: CASTHSGGKNEQFF. The CDR3, as DNA: TGTGCCAGTACACATTCCGGGGGGAAAAATGAGCAGTTCTTC.

The sample holds many counts of this clonotype. The chain has TRBV28 and TRBJ2-7, with D possibly matching TRBD1 (5 bases). Germline V CDR1 and CDR2: MDHEN, SYDVKM. This CDR3 comprises 16 residues. Trimming pared 2 bases from V and 6 bases from J, leaving 20 bases between. The DNA for the CDR3 is TGTGCCAGCAGTTTAGGGCCAGGGATCACTTTGGGCGAGCAGTACGTC. Its protein product is CASSLGPGITLGEQYV.

V and J are TRBV20-1 and TRBJ2-1; TRBD2 matches 16 bases. The V gene's germline CDR1 is DFQATT and CDR2 SNEGSKA (reference sequence). The junction had 5 bases not matched to a gene; V was cut back by 6 bases and J by 6 bases. The CDR3 totals 15 residues. CDR3 nucleotide sequence: TGCAGTGCCCCGGGACTAGCGGGGGGGGGCAATGAGCAGTTCTTC. It specifies CSAPGLAGGGNEQFF.

In its sample, this clonotype was seen many times. The rearrangement joins TRBV2 to TRBJ2-7, with 9 nucleotides matching TRBD2. The CDR3 consists of 16 residues. V gave up 3 bases and J gave up 3 bases; unmatched junction bases: 9. Germline values: CDR1 SNHLY, CDR2 FYNNEI. DNA for the CDR3: TGTGCCAGCAGTGATCATGGGGCTAGCGGGGACTACGAGCAGTACGTC. Amino acid sequence: CASSDHGASGDYEQYV.

This clonotype came up many times. The chain links TRBV24-1 to TRBJ2-3; D ambiguous. V was clipped by 0 bases and J by 8 bases, with 2 bases between them. Germline V CDR1 and CDR2: KGHDR, SFDVKD. This CDR3 has 11 residues. CDR3: CATSDLSTQYF. CDR3 DNA: TGTGCCACCAGTGATTTGAGTACGCAGTATTTT.

This clonotype was seen a few times. This sequence joins TRBV28 and TRBJ2-4; D is possibly TRBD1 (6 bases). Trimming took off 4 bases at V and 8 bases at J, with 12 bases between the two ends. The CDR3 has 13 amino acids. From germline, CDR1 is MDHEN and CDR2 SYDVKM. In DNA, the CDR3 is TGTGCCAGCAGTTATCAACAGGGACACATTCAGTACTTC. This encodes CASSYQQGHIQYF.

This clonotype has a handful of counts. The V and J genes are TRBV2 and TRBJ1-2; D gene ambiguous. This CDR3 contains 14 residues. Trimming left V 4 bases short and J 5 bases short, with 14 bases between. Looked up from germline, CDR1 is SNHLY and CDR2 is FYNNEI. CDR3: CASSVLDSSYGYTF. The CDR3, as DNA: TGTGCCAGCAGTGTTCTGGATTCATCGTATGGCTACACCTTC.

This clonotype came up many times. The chain has TRBV20-1 and TRBJ2-4; a weak D match, TRBD1 (7 bases). The germline V gene has CDR1 DFQATT and CDR2 SNEGSKA (reference sequence). Between the trimmed V and J ends, which lost 5 bases and 3 bases, there was a span of 17 bases. There are 15 residues in the CDR3. The CDR3 DNA is TGCAGTGCTTCGACAGGGTGGGAGGTCAAAAACATTCAGTACTTC. It is translated as CSASTGWEVKNIQYF.

This clonotype was recorded many times. The V gene is TRBV4-2, the J gene TRBJ2-7, with 9 bases that match TRBD1. CDR3 length: 15 amino acids. Germline trimming cut 2 bases from V and 2 bases from J; bases unmatched to any gene: 4. CDR1 LGHNA and CDR2 YNFKEQ come from the germline V gene. CDR3 amino acids: CASSQPGQGTYEQYF. The CDR3 DNA follows: TGTGCCAGCAGCCAACCGGGACAGGGCACCTACGAGCAGTACTTC.

This clonotype was counted many times. V is TRBV9 and J is TRBJ2-1, with TRBD2 matching over 12 bases. V dropped 3 bases and J dropped 7; count of bases not matched to a gene: 5. Germline V CDR1 and CDR2: SGDLS, YYNGEE. This CDR3 comprises 15 residues. In DNA form, the CDR3 reads TGTGCCAGCAGCGAGCCGGGACTAGCGGGTAATGAGCAGTTCTTC. It yields the protein CASSEPGLAGNEQFF. The full variable domain, with the rest looked up from reference TRBV9 and TRBJ2-1, is DSGVTQTPKHLITATGQRVTLRCSPRSGDLSVYWYQQSLDQGLQFLIQYYNGEERAKGNILERFSAQQFPDLHSELNLSSLELGDSALYFCASSEPGLAGNEQFFGPGTRLTVL.

V and J are TRBV6-1 and TRBJ2-2; D is unclear. The CDR3 covers 15 residues. V shed 10 bases and J shed 5 bases, with 20 bases lying between them. Germline CDR1 reads MNHNS; CDR2 reads SASEGT. Here the CDR3 reads CATLGMSFWTGELFF. DNA for the CDR3: TGTGCCACCCTTGGGATGAGTTTCTGGACCGGGGAGCTGTTTTTT.

The chain couples TRBV28 to TRBJ2-7; TRBD2 matches at 8 bases. Germline trimming cut 6 bases from V and 0 bases from J; bases unmatched to any gene: 10. Germline CDR1 reads MDHEN; CDR2 reads SYDVKM. The CDR3 consists of 16 residues. CDR3 loop: CASRSFTSGSSYEQYV. CDR3 DNA: TGTGCCAGCAGGAGCTTCACTAGCGGAAGCTCCTACGAGCAGTACGTC.

The V gene is TRBV2, the J gene TRBJ1-6; no reliable D call. There are 13 residues in the CDR3. Trimming took 1 base from V and 4 from J, leaving 2 bases between them. Germline CDR1 is SNHLY and CDR2 is FYNNEI. The DNA of the CDR3 is TGTGCCAGCAGTGAAGGGTATAATTCACCCCTCCACTTT. It encodes CASSEGYNSPLHF.

This clonotype was counted a few times. The chain links TRBV5-1 to TRBJ2-2, with TRBD2 identical over 11 bases. Looked up from germline, CDR1 is SGHRS and CDR2 is YFSETQ. The length of the CDR3 is 16 residues. V dropped 4 bases and J dropped 5; count of bases not matched to a gene: 7. CDR3 sequence reads: CASSPALAGGTGELFF. CDR3 nucleotides: TGCGCCAGCAGCCCGGCCCTAGCGGGAGGAACCGGGGAGCTGTTTTTT.

This clonotype was seen more than once but under ten times. The chain has TRBV2 and TRBJ2-1; 11 bases are a match to TRBD1. CDR3 length: 15 amino acids. The V gene end was trimmed by 6 bases and the J gene end by 8 bases; junction bases not matched to a gene: 9. Germline CDR1 is SNHLY and CDR2 is FYNNEI. The CDR3 DNA follows: TGTGCCAGCAGCGCCGAGGGACAGGGGGTCGATGAGCAGTTCTTC. Protein: CASSAEGQGVDEQFF.

This clonotype was found many times. The chain is built from TRBV29-1 and TRBJ2-7; TRBD2 aligns across 8 bases. The CDR3 runs 13 residues. After removal of 5 bases from V and 4 bases from J, the junction contained 7 bases not matched to a gene. Germline CDR1 SQVTM, CDR2 ANQGSEA. The CDR3 protein is CSVSGLAVYEQYF. The DNA for the CDR3 is TGCAGCGTTTCTGGACTAGCCGTGTACGAGCAGTACTTC.

The table lists this clonotype with many counts. The chain recombines TRBV12-3 or TRBV12-4 with TRBJ1-5; D possibly corresponds to TRBD1 (6 bases). This CDR3 is 14 amino acids long. Trimming pared 6 bases from V and 6 bases from J, leaving 15 bases between. The CDR3 loop reads CASSLGQGSQPQHF. CDR3 sequence (DNA): TGTGCCAGCAGCCTGGGGCAGGGGAGTCAGCCCCAGCATTTT.

Ten or more counts support this clonotype. The chain recombines TRBV12-3 or TRBV12-4 with TRBJ2-5; D perhaps matches TRBD1 (6 bases). V was cut by 5 bases and J by 5 bases, with 21 bases left in between. The CDR3 sequence is 16 residues long. Written as DNA, the CDR3 is TGTGCCAGCAGTCAGACACAGCCGACAGGTTTCGAGACCCAGTACTTC. Its protein is CASSQTQPTGFETQYF.

The gene calls are TRBV20-1 and TRBJ2-2; D is possibly TRBD1 (6 bases). Germline V gene data show CDR1 as DFQATT and CDR2 as SNEGSKA (reference sequence). The germline V and J ends were trimmed by 3 bases and 3 bases, with 14 bases remaining between them. CDR3 length: 15 residues. The CDR3 bases are TGCAGTGCTAGGCTCGCCAGGGGTCACACCGGGGAGCTGTTTTTT. The encoded protein is CSARLARGHTGELFF.